These T cell receptor beta chains were read from a single sample in a study of blood T cell repertoires in COVID-19. The table came from immunoSEQ multiplex PCR; TCRdb's copy has only in-frame clones and leaves some out. The table includes some 200,000 clones, roughly 80% detected once. Sequencing used peripheral blood. Every receptor here comes from a woman aged 40 to 50 with acute or convalescent COVID-19. The CDR3 runs from the conserved cysteine through the conserved F or W. The order of the fields is CDR3 length, D gene, clone size, J gene, V gene, CDR3 DNA, CDR3 protein. D genes are given only for firm matches. Clone size is stated in some rows and not others, as once, few, many or a class when expanded.

>13|TRBD1|-|TRBJ1-1|TRBV27
TGTGCCAGCACGGGACAGGAGAACACTGAAGCTTTCTTT
CASTGQENTEAFF
>14|TRBD1|-|TRBJ1-1|TRBV10-1
TGCGCCAGCAGTCCTAGACAGGGACTCACTGAAGCTTTCTTT
CASSPRQGLTEAFF
>17|-|-|TRBJ2-2|TRBV4-2
TGTGCCAGCAGCCATCCCCTGGAGCAGCCCCTCACCGGGGAGCTGTTTTTT
CASSHPLEQPLTGELFF
>11|-|-|TRBJ1-2|TRBV10-3
TGTGCCGCCTCAGGGGATTCTGGCTACACCTTC
CAASGDSGYTF
>17|TRBD1|-|TRBJ1-4|TRBV5-4
TGTGCCAGCAGCTTGGCTCGCCCAGGGGGTCCTAATGAAAAACTGTTTTTT
CASSLARPGGPNEKLFF
>14|TRBD1|-|TRBJ2-3|TRBV19
TGTGCCAGTGAACTGGGACAGGGAACAGATACGCAGTATTTT
CASELGQGTDTQYF
>15|-|-|TRBJ1-5|TRBV15
TGTGCCACCAGCAGGATTGAGGATCCCAAGACGCCCCAGCATTTT
CATSRIEDPKTPQHF
>15|TRBD1|-|TRBJ1-1|TRBV7-9
TGTGCCAGCAGCTACTCTCGGACAGGGGAAGCTGAAGCTTTCTTT
CASSYSRTGEAEAFF
>14|TRBD1|-|TRBJ1-6|TRBV6-4
TGTGCCAGCAGTGAGGGACAGGGGGCTTCACCCCTCCACTTT
CASSEGQGASPLHF
>17|-|-|TRBJ2-2|TRBV11-3
TGTGCCAGCAGTTCATCCGGGCAGGTGGGGGGCACCGGGGAGCTGTTTTTT
CASSSSGQVGGTGELFF
>15|-|-|TRBJ2-7|TRBV19
TGTGCCAGTAGTATAAGGGGCGGGGCTAGCGTCGAGCAGTACTTC
CASSIRGGASVEQYF
>17|-|-|TRBJ2-1|TRBV3-1/TRBV3-2
TGTGCCAGCAGCCGAGGGTCCGGGGGTCCGGGGTACAATGAGCAGTTCTTC
CASSRGSGGPGYNEQFF
>15|-|-|TRBJ2-7|TRBV5-1
TGCGCCAGCAGCTACAGACTAGGTGAATCCTACGAGCAGTACTTC
CASSYRLGESYEQYF
>15|-|-|TRBJ2-7|TRBV5-1
TGCGCCAGCAGCTTCCCCGGACACGGAACAGGGGAGCAGTACTTC
CASSFPGHGTGEQYF
>13|-|-|TRBJ2-2|TRBV28
TGTGCCAGTCTAACAGGGAACACCGGGGAGCTGTTTTTT
CASLTGNTGELFF
>14|TRBD2|few|TRBJ2-7|TRBV27
TGTGCCAGCAGGCTGACTAGCGGGAAAGTCGAGCAGTACTTC
CASRLTSGKVEQYF
>14|-|-|TRBJ1-2|TRBV5-1
TGCGCCAGCAGCTTAGTTGCAGGAAACTATGGCTACACCTTC
CASSLVAGNYGYTF
>13|-|-|TRBJ1-2|TRBV28
TGTGCCAGCATGGGCGCAGGGCCATATGGCTACACCTTC
CASMGAGPYGYTF
>16|TRBD1|-|TRBJ2-3|TRBV19
TGTGCCAGTAGTATAGGGGGGACAGGTCTCACAGATACGCAGTATTTT
CASSIGGTGLTDTQYF
>12|-|-|TRBJ1-2|TRBV12-3/TRBV12-4
TGTGCCAGCAGTCCCACAGGGTTTGGCTACACCTTC
CASSPTGFGYTF
>12|-|few|TRBJ2-7|TRBV19
TGTGCCAGTAGTGTTGTCCCGGGAGAGCAGTACTTC
CASSVVPGEQYF
>14|TRBD2|-|TRBJ2-7|TRBV20-1
TGCAGTGCTAGTGGAGCGGGGAACTCCTACGAGCAGTACTTC
CSASGAGNSYEQYF
>18|-|-|TRBJ2-3|TRBV4-1
TGCGCCAGCAAAAGAGGGGCGGGGCTAGTGATGGGGACAGATACGCAGTATTTT
CASKRGAGLVMGTDTQYF
>14|TRBD1|-|TRBJ2-4|TRBV5-1
TGCGCCAGCAGCGCGCCGGACAGGGAAGACATTCAGTACTTC
CASSAPDREDIQYF
>14|-|-|TRBJ1-1|TRBV6-6
TGTGCCAGCAGTGGCCAACAGGTAATCCCTGAAGCTTTCTTT
CASSGQQVIPEAFF
>16|TRBD1|-|TRBJ1-5|TRBV19
TGTGCCAGTAGTTCAGGGGGCGGGGATAGCAATCAGCCCCAGCATTTT
CASSSGGGDSNQPQHF
>15|-|-|TRBJ2-7|TRBV21-1
TGTGCCAGCAGCAAAGGGACAAGGGGAAAGTTCGAGCAGTACTTC
CASSKGTRGKFEQYF
>13|-|-|TRBJ1-4|TRBV5-1
TGCGCCAGCAGCTTACTTTCGAATGAAAAACTGTTTTTT
CASSLLSNEKLFF
>15|TRBD1|-|TRBJ1-4|TRBV18
TGTGCCAGCTCACCACTGACAGGGGGTGAAGAAAAACTGTTTTTT
CASSPLTGGEEKLFF
>16|-|-|TRBJ1-3|TRBV18
TGTGCCAGCTCACCACCAACCGGTTCGGCTGGAAACACCATATATTTT
CASSPPTGSAGNTIYF
>13|-|-|TRBJ1-1|TRBV7-9
TGTGCCAGCAGCTTAAAGGGGCGCACTGAAGCTTTCTTT
CASSLKGRTEAFF